The clone carrying this T cell receptor (beta chain) was observed many times. No antigen is known for it. The junction differs from germline at one of its ends, possibly a read error. This entry comes from a study of T-cell memory formation after mild COVID-19. From germline, CDR1 is SSHAT and CDR2 FNYEAQ (reference sequence). The CDR3 runs 15 residues. Notes on the study in general: In pre-infection memory, a portion of responding clones appeared, which suggested that cross-reactive memory joined. Among clones peaking at day 37 in the second wave, SARS-CoV-2 specificity remained unconfirmed. The CD4+ clones that contracted clustered mainly within CM and EM, and the CD8+ clones concentrated in EMRA.

TCRdb passed the 5' RACE reads through MiXCR, listing each CDR3 protein once. The data show 27,000 or so distinct CDR3 sequences, roughly 7% seen once. The genes are TRBV7-7 and TRBJ2-7; 9 bases agree with TRBD1. The clonotype comes from an adult woman who had mild COVID-19 (a few samples of this study predate the infection). Cell type and time point are not known. Sequenced sample: PBMCs or a T cell subset sorted from them (not recorded which). CDR3 residues: CASSLEWTGAYEQYF. For the CDR3, the DNA is TGTGCTAGCAGCTTAGAGTGGACAGGGGCCTACGAGCAGTACTTC.